This is a list of T cell receptor beta chains from one sample in a study of T cells expressing NK-cell markers. After re-calling the 5' RACE reads, TCRdb lists one entry per CDR3 protein, DNA absent. In all, the sample yields a few hundred thousand distinct CDR3 sequences. Sequencing input: blood T cells: a sorted CD56 or NKG2C T cell subset, CD4+ or CD8+ T cells, or bulk PBMC T cells (not recorded which). The receptors originated from a man aged 18 to 69 in good health. Both conserved end residues are part of each CDR3.

TRBV18	TRBJ2-5	CASSPPGRGALQETQYF
TRBV2	TRBJ2-3	CASMGPRGGSTDTQYF
TRBV2	TRBJ1-2	CASSVGGRGYGYTF
TRBV29-1	TRBJ1-2	CSGGWGNGYTF
TRBV14	TRBJ2-7	CASSQVIMRAGGYEQYF
TRBV2	TRBJ2-1	CASSELGTGGRDEQFF
TRBV20-1	TRBJ2-7	CSASPNGGEQYF
TRBV5-1	TRBJ2-3	CASSGYDTQYF
TRBV4-1	TRBJ1-2	CASSDTEVLPSGLTF
TRBV7-3	TRBJ2-3	CASSPWTSGGHTDTQYF
TRBV20-1	TRBJ1-2	CSAERLGGNGYTF
TRBV5-1	TRBJ2-1	CASSLSGGPSNEQFF
TRBV20-1	TRBJ2-3	CSAPRGALTDTQYF
TRBV20-1	TRBJ2-7	CSAITGEESYEQYF
TRBV3-1	TRBJ2-7	CASSQRHRMDEQYF
TRBV20-1	TRBJ2-7	CSANPGTSGAYEQYF
TRBV7-9	TRBJ2-5	CASSRRRGGKETQYF